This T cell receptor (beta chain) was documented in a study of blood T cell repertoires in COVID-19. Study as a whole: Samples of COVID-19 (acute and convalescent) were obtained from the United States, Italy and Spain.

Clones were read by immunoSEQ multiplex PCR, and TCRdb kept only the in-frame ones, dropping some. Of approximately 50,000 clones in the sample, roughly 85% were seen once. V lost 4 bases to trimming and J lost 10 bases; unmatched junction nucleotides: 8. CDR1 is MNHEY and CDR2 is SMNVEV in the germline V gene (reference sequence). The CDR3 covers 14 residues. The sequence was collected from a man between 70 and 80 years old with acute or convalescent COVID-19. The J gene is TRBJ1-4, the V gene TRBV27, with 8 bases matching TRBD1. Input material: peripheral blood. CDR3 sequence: CASSSTSGQGKLFF. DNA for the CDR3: TGTGCCAGCAGTTCGACATCCGGACAGGGAAAACTGTTTTTT.